A selection of T cell receptor beta chains follows, all from one sample in a study of blood T cell repertoires in COVID-19. Assay used: immunoSEQ multiplex PCR; TCRdb lists only in-frame clones, some missing. This sample has about 230,000 clones, with around nine tenths found just once. The specimen sequenced was peripheral blood. Receptors originate from an older woman with acute or convalescent COVID-19. CDR3s leave out the opening cysteine and the closing phenylalanine or tryptophan. The order of the fields is J gene, V gene, CDR3 protein.

J gene: TRBJ1-3; V gene: TRBV11-2; CDR3 protein: ASSSPGGARNTIY
J gene: TRBJ1-6; V gene: TRBV7-3; CDR3 protein: ASSLGPGGIPLH
J gene: TRBJ1-4; V gene: TRBV28; CDR3 protein: ASSLDIPTNEKLF
J gene: TRBJ2-7; V gene: TRBV11-2; CDR3 protein: ASSRPGRGYEQY
J gene: TRBJ2-7; V gene: TRBV20-1; CDR3 protein: SASSGSSYEQY
J gene: TRBJ2-1; V gene: TRBV5-1; CDR3 protein: ASSFSGTSGTGRREQF
J gene: TRBJ2-1; V gene: TRBV5-1; CDR3 protein: ASFPGQGYNEQF
J gene: TRBJ1-2; V gene: TRBV6-5; CDR3 protein: ASRKDSTLYGYT
J gene: TRBJ2-6; V gene: TRBV11-2; CDR3 protein: ASRPRGTGEGSGANVLT
J gene: TRBJ1-1; V gene: TRBV18; CDR3 protein: ASSPGQGGLGEAF
J gene: TRBJ1-2; V gene: TRBV4-1; CDR3 protein: ASSQASLGGYGYT
J gene: TRBJ1-5; V gene: TRBV18; CDR3 protein: ASSPAAVSNQPQH
J gene: TRBJ2-5; V gene: TRBV5-1; CDR3 protein: ASARTSAQETQY
J gene: TRBJ2-1; V gene: TRBV9; CDR3 protein: ASSVGLAGDLGYNEQF
J gene: TRBJ2-7; V gene: TRBV7-8; CDR3 protein: ASSLPGGGGLREQY
J gene: TRBJ2-1; V gene: TRBV6-5; CDR3 protein: ASSTPPGFQF
J gene: TRBJ1-2; V gene: TRBV4-1; CDR3 protein: ASSLLQGRLWGYT
J gene: TRBJ1-1; V gene: TRBV29-1; CDR3 protein: SVRTVTGGTEAF
J gene: TRBJ2-7; V gene: TRBV28; CDR3 protein: ASSSSGVQY
J gene: TRBJ2-1; V gene: TRBV19; CDR3 protein: ASSPRDRGPF
J gene: TRBJ1-1; V gene: TRBV7-9; CDR3 protein: ASSSTGTANTEAF
J gene: TRBJ2-4; V gene: TRBV5-5; CDR3 protein: ASSLVLAVIAKNIQY
J gene: TRBJ2-1; V gene: TRBV5-1; CDR3 protein: ASSPQDRGYNEQF
J gene: TRBJ1-5; V gene: TRBV9; CDR3 protein: ASSEPGFSGYSNQPQH
J gene: TRBJ2-4; V gene: TRBV18; CDR3 protein: ASSPKNYPGDIQY
J gene: TRBJ1-2; V gene: TRBV6-4; CDR3 protein: ASSIQQGYGYT
J gene: TRBJ1-5; V gene: TRBV19; CDR3 protein: ASSPQGVMGQPQH
J gene: TRBJ2-3; V gene: TRBV29-1; CDR3 protein: SAVLGLAGGDTQY
J gene: TRBJ1-4; V gene: TRBV7-8; CDR3 protein: ASSFFKQGEKLF
J gene: TRBJ1-1; V gene: TRBV6-2/TRBV6-3; CDR3 protein: ASSFGENVRSEAF
J gene: TRBJ1-2; V gene: TRBV18; CDR3 protein: ASSPIGEYGYT
J gene: TRBJ1-2; V gene: TRBV5-1; CDR3 protein: ASSPDGGDPPRYT
J gene: TRBJ2-1; V gene: TRBV4-1; CDR3 protein: ASKSHGQGNEQF
J gene: TRBJ2-5; V gene: TRBV7-9; CDR3 protein: ASSLGIGREETQY
J gene: TRBJ1-3; V gene: TRBV7-3; CDR3 protein: ASSLQGSGNTIY
J gene: TRBJ2-7; V gene: TRBV4-3; CDR3 protein: ASSLTWEDRNPYEQY
J gene: TRBJ2-7; V gene: TRBV3-1/TRBV3-2; CDR3 protein: ASSQGGLAGYEQY
J gene: TRBJ1-1; V gene: TRBV12-3/TRBV12-4; CDR3 protein: ASSRDKNTEAF
J gene: TRBJ1-6; V gene: TRBV9; CDR3 protein: ASSLPPSGSPLH
J gene: TRBJ2-3; V gene: TRBV9; CDR3 protein: ASSSRGGPDTQY
J gene: TRBJ2-5; V gene: TRBV3-1/TRBV3-2; CDR3 protein: ASSQGLAGVGGTQY
J gene: TRBJ2-5; V gene: TRBV15; CDR3 protein: ATSRDNSVKETQY
J gene: TRBJ2-7; V gene: TRBV28; CDR3 protein: ASSRVENYEQY
J gene: TRBJ2-1; V gene: TRBV27; CDR3 protein: ASSWSGGNNEQF
J gene: TRBJ1-2; V gene: TRBV20-1; CDR3 protein: SASDSYGYT
J gene: TRBJ1-2; V gene: TRBV11-2; CDR3 protein: ASSPGGQIYGYT
J gene: TRBJ2-1; V gene: TRBV29-1; CDR3 protein: SVRGSRPDYNEQF
J gene: TRBJ2-7; V gene: TRBV28; CDR3 protein: ASRHTDRGPYEQY
J gene: TRBJ2-3; V gene: TRBV4-2; CDR3 protein: ASSQPGRDTQY
J gene: TRBJ1-2; V gene: TRBV7-2; CDR3 protein: ASSLVTGNGYGYT
J gene: TRBJ2-5; V gene: TRBV6-5; CDR3 protein: ASSRDYPRETQY
J gene: TRBJ2-7; V gene: TRBV28; CDR3 protein: ASSLAASGTYEQY
J gene: TRBJ1-2; V gene: TRBV28; CDR3 protein: ASRGAGSSNYGYT
J gene: TRBJ2-3; V gene: TRBV6-5; CDR3 protein: ATSPGLGTDTQY
J gene: TRBJ2-2; V gene: TRBV18; CDR3 protein: ASSGSAQPSVTGELF